A single sample is the source of the 30 T cell receptor beta chains below, sequenced in a study of Ad26.COV2.S vaccination and SARS-CoV-2 variants (dated by TCRdb to about 2021). This specimen's treatment or condition label, per the study, means: about 20 received Ad26.COV2.S at low or high dose, single or two shots; several received placebo; per-sample allocation not given. For vaccine and placebo recipients, the sequenced repertoires came from samples collected on day 63 after the first injection. The library came from the immunoSEQ multiplex PCR assay. TCRdb re-hosts the immuneACCESS table, in-frame sequences only. Its copies lack some clones; in the studies checked, an unresolved V gene accounts for under half of them, and the cause for the rest is not known. This sample has some 520,000 clones in its table, and roughly nine tenths of those were observed once. The ten largest clonotypes hold 10% to 15% of the sample.

The sample was peripheral blood, taken in a trial of Ad26.COV2.S vaccine versus placebo. All receptors come from a person aged 18-60 years who received the Ad26.COV2.S COVID-19 vaccine or a placebo.

This clone was counted a few times. In nucleotides, the CDR3 is TGTGCCAGTAGTATGAGTGGTATGGGACAGGGGTATGACAATCAGCCCCAGCATTTT. Its protein is CASSMSGMGQGYDNQPQHF. The chain carries TRBV19 and TRBJ1-5, with TRBD1 matching 10 bases. Germline lookup yields CDR1 LNHDA and CDR2 SQIVND (reference sequence). The length of the CDR3 is 19 residues. The trim removed 3 bases at V and 3 bases at J, leaving 14 bases unmatched.

The chain combines TRBV12-3 or TRBV12-4 with TRBJ2-2; D is uncertain. The CDR3 contains 11 residues. The V gene lost 5 bases and the J gene lost 9 bases, with 7 bases spanning the gap. CDR3 coding DNA: TGTGCCAGCAGTGACCTGTGGGAGCTGTTTTTT. It yields the protein CASSDLWELFF.

The chain recombines TRBV5-5 with TRBJ2-3; tentatively, D is TRBD1 (6 bases). V was clipped by 3 bases and J by 3 bases, with 14 bases between them. The germline V gene encodes CDR1 SGHKS and CDR2 YYEKEE (reference sequence). CDR3 size: 15 residues. This CDR3 is CASSWGTTGTDTQYF. The DNA of the CDR3 is TGTGCCAGCAGCTGGGGGACAACGGGAACAGATACGCAGTATTTT. The entire variable domain, with the rest obtained from reference TRBV5-5 and TRBJ2-3, is as follows: DAGVTQSPTHLIKTRGQQVTLRCSPISGHKSVSWYQQVLGQGPQFIFQYYEKEERGRGNFPDRFSARQFPNYSSELNVNALLLGDSALYLCASSWGTTGTDTQYFGPGTRLTVL.

The chain employs TRBV5-4 and TRBJ2-7, with 11 bases that match TRBD2. The V gene end was trimmed by 3 bases and the J gene end by 5 bases; junction bases not matched to a gene: 7. The CDR3 covers 15 residues. Germline V gene data show CDR1 as SGHNT and CDR2 as YYREEE (reference sequence). The DNA of the CDR3 is TGTGCCAGCAGCTCATTTAGCGGGAGGGCCAACGAGCAGTACTTC. As protein: CASSSFSGRANEQYF.

The chain couples TRBV7-8 to TRBJ1-1; weak D call: TRBD1 (5 bases). This CDR3 has 15 residues. Germline-derived CDR1 and CDR2 are SGHVS and FQNEAQ. Trimming left V 5 bases short and J 5 bases short, with 18 bases between. The CDR3 protein is CASSLLGGGSTEAFF. For the CDR3, the DNA is TGTGCCAGCAGCCTCCTCGGGGGGGGTTCAACTGAAGCTTTCTTT.

Remarks on this clone: The sample holds other DNA sequences that translate to the same CDR3. The chain has TRBV5-8 and TRBJ1-1; D gene unclear. Germline V CDR1 and CDR2: SGHTS, YDEGEE. V was clipped by 1 base and J by 1 base, with 5 bases between them. CDR3 length: 13 residues. The chain's CDR3 is CASSLLRNTEAFF. The DNA of the CDR3 is TGTGCCAGCAGCTTGTTGCGGAACACTGAAGCTTTCTTT.

V gene TRBV28 combines with J gene TRBJ1-5; the D gene is possibly TRBD1 (6 bases). Germline CDR1 MDHEN, CDR2 SYDVKM. The CDR3 has 14 amino acids. Trimming shortened V by 10 bases and J by 1 base, and 14 bases separated the two germline ends. The CDR3 DNA follows: TGTGCCACTAAAACAGGGATAAGCAATCAGCCCCAGCATTTT. This sequence encodes CATKTGISNQPQHF.

The rearrangement links TRBV5-1 to TRBJ1-4; D gene ambiguous. The germline gives CDR1 SGHRS, CDR2 YFSETQ. The CDR3 is 13 residues long. V was clipped by 0 bases and J by 8 bases, with 8 bases between them. CDR3 loop: CASSLDGGEKLFF. DNA for the CDR3: TGCGCCAGCAGCTTGGACGGCGGGGAAAAACTGTTTTTT.

Here the CDR3 reads CAIRSLAGGPDEQFF. The CDR3 region has the DNA TGTGCCATCAGGTCACTAGCGGGAGGGCCGGATGAGCAGTTCTTC. The rearrangement uses TRBV10-3 and TRBJ2-1; 13 nucleotides align to TRBD2. CDR1 and CDR2 (germline): ENHRY, SYGVKD. The CDR3 has 15 residues. The J segment lost 8 bases and the V segment lost 6 bases, leaving 7 bases of the junction unmatched.

The rearrangement joins TRBV7-2 to TRBJ2-2, with 11 positions matching TRBD2. The junction had 7 bases not matched to a gene; V was cut back by 0 bases and J by 4 bases. The CDR3 runs 18 residues. Looked up from germline, CDR1 is SGHTA and CDR2 is FQGNSA. CDR3 nucleotide sequence: TGTGCCAGCAGCTTAGCGACTAGCGGGATCGGTATCACCGGGGAGCTGTTTTTT. Its translation: CASSLATSGIGITGELFF.

The chain joins TRBV7-8 to TRBJ1-2; possibly TRBD1 for D (6 bases). Deletions cut 4 bases from V and 3 bases from J, with 9 bases between. This CDR3 is 13 amino acids long. Germline V gene data show CDR1 as SGHVS and CDR2 as FQNEAQ. CDR3 amino acids: CASSSQGYYGYTF. Here the CDR3 DNA reads TGTGCCAGCAGCTCTCAGGGGTACTATGGCTACACCTTC.

The rearrangement links TRBV6-6 to TRBJ2-3; no reliable D call. The CDR3 spans 12 residues. Per the germline V gene, CDR1 is MNHNY and CDR2 is SVGAGI (reference sequence). V was shortened by 9 bases and J by 0 bases, with 7 bases between the two germline ends. The CDR3 DNA is TGTGCCAGTCAGGACAGCACAGATACGCAGTATTTT. Translation gives CASQDSTDTQYF.

Points on this clone: At the DNA level, this CDR3 is encoded by other sequences in the same sample as well. The J gene is TRBJ1-5, the V gene TRBV28; maybe TRBD1 (5 bases). The CDR3 sequence is 14 residues long. Germline lookup yields CDR1 MDHEN and CDR2 SYDVKM. V lost 2 bases and J 1 base, leaving 6 bases between the germline ends. In DNA, the CDR3 is TGTGCCAGCAGTTTAGGGGGGAGCAATCAGCCCCAGCATTTT. It translates to CASSLGGSNQPQHF.

This chain links TRBV4-3 with TRBJ2-1; no firm D call. Germline CDR1 is LGHNA and CDR2 is YSLEER. The CDR3 has 13 amino acids. V lost 2 bases and J 4 bases, leaving 6 bases between the germline ends. The CDR3 DNA follows: TGCGCCAGCAGCCAACCCGGGTACAATGAGCAGTTCTTC. Protein product: CASSQPGYNEQFF.

The chain couples TRBV12-5 to TRBJ2-7; D call uncertain. V was shortened by 1 base and J by 3 bases, with 7 bases between the two germline ends. CDR3 size: 13 residues. Germline-derived CDR1 and CDR2 are LGHNT and FRNRAP. CDR3 region: CASGLGGNYEQYF. In nucleotides, the CDR3 is TGTGCTAGTGGTTTGGGAGGAAACTACGAGCAGTACTTC.

The chain links TRBV5-4 to TRBJ2-3; 8 bases match TRBD2. Unmatched junction bases numbered 4, after V lost 7 bases and J lost 3 bases. Germline V gene data show CDR1 as SGHNT and CDR2 as YYREEE (reference sequence). CDR3 length equals 13 residues. The CDR3 spells CASSSGRTDTQYF. Here the CDR3 DNA reads TGTGCCAGCTCTAGCGGGCGGACAGATACGCAGTATTTT.

This rearrangement joins TRBV5-4 to TRBJ1-4; possibly TRBD1 for D (5 bases). Germline lookup yields CDR1 SGHNT and CDR2 YYREEE (reference sequence). Trimming shortened V by 5 bases and J by 5 bases, and 13 bases separated the two germline ends. The CDR3 has 14 residues. The CDR3 nucleotides are TGTGCCAGCAGTCCTACAGGAGGGAATGAAAAACTGTTTTTT. Its protein product is CASSPTGGNEKLFF. The entire variable domain, with the rest obtained from reference TRBV5-4 and TRBJ1-4, is as follows: ETGVTQSPTHLIKTRGQQVTLRCSSQSGHNTVSWYQQALGQGPQFIFQYYREEENGRGNFPPRFSGLQFPNYSSELNVNALELDDSALYLCASSPTGGNEKLFFGSGTQLSVL.

The chain combines TRBV27 with TRBJ1-1, with TRBD1 matching over 8 bases. CDR1 is MNHEY, CDR2 SMNVEV, per germline (reference sequence). The J segment lost 1 base and the V segment lost 5 bases, leaving 12 bases of the junction unmatched. The CDR3 extends over 17 amino acids. CDR3 bases: TGTGCCAGCAGTACCTATCCCCGACAGGGGTGGAACACTGAAGCTTTCTTT. It encodes CASSTYPRQGWNTEAFF.

The V and J genes are TRBV7-2 and TRBJ2-1; D gene ambiguous. With 2 bases removed from V and 6 bases from J, the gap between germline ends came to 8 bases. The CDR3 runs 13 residues. The germline gives CDR1 SGHTA, CDR2 FQGNSA. The CDR3 loop is CASSLRRLNEQFF. As DNA, the CDR3 is TGTGCCAGCAGCTTACGGCGGCTCAATGAGCAGTTCTTC.

This clone appeared a single time. The chain employs TRBV24-1 and TRBJ2-1; the match to TRBD1 covers 7 bases. The V and J ends lost 4 bases and 3 bases, in that order; junction bases with no gene match: 11. The CDR3 spans 17 residues. From germline, CDR1 is KGHDR and CDR2 SFDVKD. CDR3: CATSDPHRGKVYNEQFF. CDR3 bases: TGTGCCACCAGTGACCCACACAGGGGAAAAGTCTACAATGAGCAGTTCTTC.

The chain uses TRBV7-8 and TRBJ2-7, with 8 bases aligning to TRBD1. Germline trimming cut 1 base from V and 6 bases from J; bases unmatched to any gene: 5. Germline-derived CDR1 and CDR2 are SGHVS and FQNEAQ. CDR3 length equals 14 residues. The CDR3 loop is CASSLGTGTGEQYF. The CDR3 DNA reads as TGTGCCAGCAGCTTAGGGACCGGGACAGGCGAGCAGTACTTC.

Only one count was recorded for this clone. The chain is built from TRBV28 and TRBJ1-2, with a possible D match to TRBD1 (5 bases). Germline V lookup: CDR1 MDHEN, CDR2 SYDVKM. The CDR3 consists of 15 residues. The V gene lost 6 bases and the J gene lost 7 bases, with 21 bases spanning the gap. The CDR3 loop is CASSPPMTGRIGYTF. In DNA, the CDR3 is TGTGCCAGCAGCCCACCTATGACGGGACGAATTGGCTACACCTTC.

The chain is built from TRBV7-2 and TRBJ1-1; D ambiguous. CDR3 length: 15 amino acids. Germline CDR1 reads SGHTA; CDR2 reads FQGNSA. Deletions cut 1 base from V and 0 bases from J, with 9 bases between. CDR3 protein: CASSLVAGLNTEAFF. CDR3 coding DNA: TGTGCCAGCAGCTTAGTGGCGGGATTGAACACTGAAGCTTTCTTT.

The chain joins TRBV10-3 to TRBJ2-7; D gene uncertain. In germline, CDR1 is ENHRY, CDR2 SYGVKD. V lost 3 bases and J lost 0, with 9 bases in between. This CDR3 contains 14 residues. As DNA, the CDR3 is TGTGCCATCAGTGAAACCCGGGTCTCCTACGAGCAGTACTTC. This encodes CAISETRVSYEQYF.

This chain links TRBV14 with TRBJ2-1; the D gene is possibly TRBD2 (7 bases). Germline-derived CDR1 and CDR2 are SGHDN and FVKESK. This CDR3 is 15 amino acids long. V lost 4 bases and J 11 bases, leaving 21 bases between the germline ends. DNA of the CDR3: TGTGCCAGCAGCCCAACCGGGGGGCCGAACTGGAAGCAGTTCTTC. Its protein product is CASSPTGGPNWKQFF.

The rearrangement uses TRBV29-1 and TRBJ2-5, with TRBD2 identical over 7 bases. The CDR3 runs to 20 residues. Germline trimming cut 2 bases from V and 4 bases from J; bases unmatched to any gene: 25. Germline V gene sequence: CDR1 SQVTM, CDR2 ANQGSEA. CDR3 sequence: CSVERLEGKGGPGAGETQYF. The DNA of the CDR3 is TGCAGCGTTGAACGCCTCGAAGGGAAGGGAGGGCCAGGAGCGGGAGAGACCCAGTACTTC.

The chain carries TRBV6-5 and TRBJ1-5; a weak D match, TRBD1 (5 bases). Trimming left V 8 bases short and J 0 bases short, with 14 bases between. The CDR3 length is 15 residues. The germline V gene has CDR1 MNHEY and CDR2 SVGAGI. CDR3 sequence: CASGSGTHSNQPQHF. CDR3 bases: TGTGCCAGCGGATCCGGGACTCATAGCAATCAGCCCCAGCATTTT.

The chain has TRBV6-6 and TRBJ1-3, with D hard to call. This CDR3 region has 14 residues. The ends were cut back, 0 bases at V and 2 bases at J, with 5 bases in the middle. Germline values: CDR1 MNHNY, CDR2 SVGAGI (reference sequence). The CDR3, as DNA: TGTGCCAGCAGTTACTCGGCTACTGGAAACACCATATATTTT. This encodes CASSYSATGNTIYF.

The chain recombines TRBV28 with TRBJ2-1; 8 nucleotides agree with TRBD2. The CDR3 runs 15 residues. Germline V gives CDR1 MDHEN, CDR2 SYDVKM. V lost 3 bases, J lost 4 bases, and 5 bases stayed unmatched. The CDR3 is CASSFAGGQYNEQFF. As DNA, the CDR3 is TGTGCCAGCAGTTTTGCGGGAGGACAATACAATGAGCAGTTCTTC.

This clone was seen only once. This chain links TRBV5-1 with TRBJ1-1; D unclear. Trimming stripped 0 bases from V and 0 bases from J, with 3 bases between. The CDR3 has 13 residues. The germline V gene encodes CDR1 SGHRS and CDR2 YFSETQ. CDR3 region: CASSLDVNTEAFF. The CDR3 region has the DNA TGCGCCAGCAGCTTGGACGTGAACACTGAAGCTTTCTTT. Based on the CDR3 plus reference TRBV5-1 and TRBJ1-1, the full variable domain is KAGVTQTPRYLIKTRGQQVTLSCSPISGHRSVSWYQQTPGQGLQFLFEYFSETQRNKGNFPGRFSGRQFSNSRSEMNVSTLELGDSALYLCASSLDVNTEAFFGQGTRLTVV.